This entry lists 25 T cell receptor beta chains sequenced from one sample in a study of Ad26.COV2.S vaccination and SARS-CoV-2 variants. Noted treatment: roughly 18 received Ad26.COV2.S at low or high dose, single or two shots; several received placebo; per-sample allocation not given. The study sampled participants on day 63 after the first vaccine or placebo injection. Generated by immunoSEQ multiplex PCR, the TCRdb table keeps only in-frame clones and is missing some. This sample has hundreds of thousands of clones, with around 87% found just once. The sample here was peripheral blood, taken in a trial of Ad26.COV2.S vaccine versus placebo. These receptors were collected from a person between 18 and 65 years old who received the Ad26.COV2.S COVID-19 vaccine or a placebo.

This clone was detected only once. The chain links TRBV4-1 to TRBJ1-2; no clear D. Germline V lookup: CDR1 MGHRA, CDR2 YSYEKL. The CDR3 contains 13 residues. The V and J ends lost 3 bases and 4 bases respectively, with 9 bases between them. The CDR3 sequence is CASSQARAYGYTF. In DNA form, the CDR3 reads TGCGCCAGCAGCCAGGCCCGGGCCTATGGCTACACCTTC.

The CDR3 sequence: CASSQDQGLAVSTDTQYF. The CDR3 DNA sequence: TGTGCCAGCAGCCAAGACCAGGGACTAGCGGTTTCCACAGATACGCAGTATTTT. The V call is TRBV4-2, the J call TRBJ2-3; 11 nucleotides agree with TRBD2. Per germline, CDR1 LGHNA and CDR2 YNFKEQ. The CDR3 sequence is 18 residues long. The ends lost 0 bases at V and 2 bases at J; junction bases unmatched: 7.

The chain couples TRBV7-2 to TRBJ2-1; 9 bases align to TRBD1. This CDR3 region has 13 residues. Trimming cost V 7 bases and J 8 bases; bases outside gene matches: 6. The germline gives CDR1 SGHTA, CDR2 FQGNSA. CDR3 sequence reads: CASKYRGLDEQFF. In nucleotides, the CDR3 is TGTGCCAGCAAATACAGGGGGCTTGATGAGCAGTTCTTC.

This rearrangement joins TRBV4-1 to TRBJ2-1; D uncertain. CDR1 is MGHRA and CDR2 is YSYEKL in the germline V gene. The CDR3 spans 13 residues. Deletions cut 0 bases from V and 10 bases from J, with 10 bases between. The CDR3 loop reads CASSQELLQEQFF. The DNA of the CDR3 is TGCGCCAGCAGCCAAGAGTTGTTACAAGAGCAGTTCTTC.

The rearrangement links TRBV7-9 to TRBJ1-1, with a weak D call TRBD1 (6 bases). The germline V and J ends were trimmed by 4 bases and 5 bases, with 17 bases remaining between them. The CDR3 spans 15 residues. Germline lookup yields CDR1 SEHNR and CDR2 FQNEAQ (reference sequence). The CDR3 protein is CASSSHSKTGTEAFF. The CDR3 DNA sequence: TGTGCCAGCAGCTCCCACTCGAAAACAGGGACTGAAGCTTTCTTT.

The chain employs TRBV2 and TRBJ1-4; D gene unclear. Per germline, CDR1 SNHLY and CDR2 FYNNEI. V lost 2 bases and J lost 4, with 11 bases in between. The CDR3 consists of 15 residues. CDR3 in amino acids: CASSEIAGINEKLFF. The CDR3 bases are TGTGCCAGCAGTGAAATAGCGGGCATTAATGAAAAACTGTTTTTT.

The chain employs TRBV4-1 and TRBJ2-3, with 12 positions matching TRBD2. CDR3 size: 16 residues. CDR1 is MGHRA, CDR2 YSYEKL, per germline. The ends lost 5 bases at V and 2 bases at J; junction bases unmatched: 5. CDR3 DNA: TGCGCCAGCAGCGGACGGACTAGCGGGGTCACAGATACGCAGTATTTT. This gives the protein CASSGRTSGVTDTQYF.

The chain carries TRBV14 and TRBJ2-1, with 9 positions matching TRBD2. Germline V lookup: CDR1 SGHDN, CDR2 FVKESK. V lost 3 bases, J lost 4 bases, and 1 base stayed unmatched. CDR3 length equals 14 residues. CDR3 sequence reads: CASSQTSGYNEQFF. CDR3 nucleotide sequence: TGTGCCAGCAGCCAGACTAGCGGTTACAATGAGCAGTTCTTC.

CDR3 coding DNA: TGCAGCGTTGACCTGACCAGGGATTCCTATGGCTACACCTTC. Its translation: CSVDLTRDSYGYTF. The genes are TRBV29-1 and TRBJ1-2; D possibly corresponds to TRBD1 (5 bases). Trimming left V 3 bases short and J 4 bases short, with 15 bases between. This CDR3 has 14 residues. CDR1 is SQVTM and CDR2 is ANQGSEA in the germline V gene. The complete variable domain, with remaining parts taken from reference TRBV29-1 and TRBJ1-2, reads SAVISQKPSRDICQRGTSLTIQCQVDSQVTMMFWYRQQPGQSLTLIATANQGSEATYESGFVIDKFPISRPNLTFSTLTVSNMSPEDSSIYLCSVDLTRDSYGYTFGSGTRLTVV.

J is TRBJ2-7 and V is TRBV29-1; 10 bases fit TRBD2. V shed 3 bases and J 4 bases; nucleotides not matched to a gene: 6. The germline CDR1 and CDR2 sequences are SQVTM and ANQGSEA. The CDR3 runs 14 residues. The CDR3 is CSVEEAGGIYEQYF. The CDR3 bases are TGCAGCGTTGAGGAAGCGGGAGGGATTTACGAGCAGTACTTC.

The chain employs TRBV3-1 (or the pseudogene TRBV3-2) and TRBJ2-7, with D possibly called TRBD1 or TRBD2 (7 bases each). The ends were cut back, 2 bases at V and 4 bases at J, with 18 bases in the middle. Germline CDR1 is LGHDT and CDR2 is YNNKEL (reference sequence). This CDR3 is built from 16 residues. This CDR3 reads CASSQTLQGGRYEQYF. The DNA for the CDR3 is TGTGCCAGCAGCCAAACCCTTCAGGGGGGGAGGTACGAGCAGTACTTC.

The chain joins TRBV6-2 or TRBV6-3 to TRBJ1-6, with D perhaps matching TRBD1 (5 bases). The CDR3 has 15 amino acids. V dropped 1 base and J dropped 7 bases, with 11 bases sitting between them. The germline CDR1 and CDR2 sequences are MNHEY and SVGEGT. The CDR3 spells CASSYWGRTNSPLHF. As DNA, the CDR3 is TGTGCCAGCAGTTACTGGGGACGGACGAATTCACCCCTCCACTTT.

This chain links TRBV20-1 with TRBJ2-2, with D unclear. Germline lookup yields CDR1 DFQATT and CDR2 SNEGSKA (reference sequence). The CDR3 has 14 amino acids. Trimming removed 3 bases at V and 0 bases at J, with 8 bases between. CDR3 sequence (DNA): TGCAGTGCTAGTAGTCTAACGAACACCGGGGAGCTGTTTTTT. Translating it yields CSASSLTNTGELFF.

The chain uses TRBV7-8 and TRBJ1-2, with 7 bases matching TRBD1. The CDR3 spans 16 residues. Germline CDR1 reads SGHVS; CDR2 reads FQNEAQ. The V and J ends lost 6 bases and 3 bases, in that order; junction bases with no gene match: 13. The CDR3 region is CASSAHRDRPDYGYTF. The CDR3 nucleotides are TGTGCCAGCAGTGCTCATAGGGACAGACCTGACTATGGCTACACCTTC.

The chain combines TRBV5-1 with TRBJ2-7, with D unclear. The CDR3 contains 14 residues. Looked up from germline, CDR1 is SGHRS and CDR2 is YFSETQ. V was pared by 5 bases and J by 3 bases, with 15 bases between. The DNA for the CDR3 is TGCGCCAGCAGGAAAACAGATACCATCTACGAGCAGTACTTC. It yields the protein CASRKTDTIYEQYF.

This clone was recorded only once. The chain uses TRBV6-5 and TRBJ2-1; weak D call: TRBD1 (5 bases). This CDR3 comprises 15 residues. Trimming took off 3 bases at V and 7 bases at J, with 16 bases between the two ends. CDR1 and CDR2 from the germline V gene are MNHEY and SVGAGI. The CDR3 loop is CASSYSGWVLNEQFF. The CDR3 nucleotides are TGTGCCAGCAGTTATTCAGGGTGGGTGCTAAATGAGCAGTTCTTC.

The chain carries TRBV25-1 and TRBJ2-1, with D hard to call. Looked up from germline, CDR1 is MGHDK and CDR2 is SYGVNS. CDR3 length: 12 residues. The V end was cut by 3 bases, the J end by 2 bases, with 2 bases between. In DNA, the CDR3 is TGTGCCAGCAGTGACACCTACAATGAGCAGTTCTTC. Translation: CASSDTYNEQFF.

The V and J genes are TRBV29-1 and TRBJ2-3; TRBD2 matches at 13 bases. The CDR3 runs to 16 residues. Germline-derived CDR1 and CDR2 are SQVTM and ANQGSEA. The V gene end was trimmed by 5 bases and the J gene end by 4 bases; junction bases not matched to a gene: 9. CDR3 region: CSVLPGLAGASDTQYF. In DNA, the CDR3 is TGCAGCGTTCTTCCCGGACTAGCGGGAGCCTCAGATACGCAGTATTTT.

This CDR3 is CASSLGAIAGVYNEQFF. The CDR3 coding sequence is TGCGCCAGCAGCTTGGGGGCCATAGCGGGAGTCTACAATGAGCAGTTCTTC. The chain links TRBV5-1 to TRBJ2-1, with 9 positions matching TRBD2. After removal of 0 bases from V and 3 bases from J, the junction contained 7 bases not matched to a gene. The germline gives CDR1 SGHRS, CDR2 YFSETQ. This CDR3 is built from 17 residues.

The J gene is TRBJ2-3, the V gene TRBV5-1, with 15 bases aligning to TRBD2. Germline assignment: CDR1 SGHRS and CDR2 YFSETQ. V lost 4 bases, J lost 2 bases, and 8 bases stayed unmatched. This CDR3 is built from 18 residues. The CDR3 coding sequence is TGCGCCAGCAGCCCCGGACTAGCGGGAGGGGTCTACACAGATACGCAGTATTTT. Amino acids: CASSPGLAGGVYTDTQYF.

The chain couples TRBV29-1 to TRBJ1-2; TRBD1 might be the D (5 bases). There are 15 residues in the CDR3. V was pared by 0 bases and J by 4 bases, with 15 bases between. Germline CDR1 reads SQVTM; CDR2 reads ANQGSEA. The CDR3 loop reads CSVEERGPEFYGYTF. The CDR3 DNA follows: TGCAGCGTTGAAGAAAGGGGACCGGAATTCTATGGCTACACCTTC. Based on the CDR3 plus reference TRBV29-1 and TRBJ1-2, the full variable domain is SAVISQKPSRDICQRGTSLTIQCQVDSQVTMMFWYRQQPGQSLTLIATANQGSEATYESGFVIDKFPISRPNLTFSTLTVSNMSPEDSSIYLCSVEERGPEFYGYTFGSGTRLTVV.

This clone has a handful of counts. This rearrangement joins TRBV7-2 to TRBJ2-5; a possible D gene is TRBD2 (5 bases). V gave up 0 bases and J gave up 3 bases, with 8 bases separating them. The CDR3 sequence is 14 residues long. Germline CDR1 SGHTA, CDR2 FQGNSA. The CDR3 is CASSLAPGEETQYF. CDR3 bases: TGTGCCAGCAGCTTAGCCCCCGGGGAAGAGACCCAGTACTTC.

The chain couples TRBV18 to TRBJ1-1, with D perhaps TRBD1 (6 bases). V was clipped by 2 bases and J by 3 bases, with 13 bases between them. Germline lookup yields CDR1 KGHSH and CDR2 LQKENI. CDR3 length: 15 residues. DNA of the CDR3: TGTGCCAGCTCACCAGGAATCGCAGGGGACACTGAAGCTTTCTTT. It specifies CASSPGIAGDTEAFF. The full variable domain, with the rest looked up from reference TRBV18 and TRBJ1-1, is NAGVMQNPRHLVRRRGQEARLRCSPMKGHSHVYWYRQLPEEGLKFMVYLQKENIIDESGMPKERFSAEFPKEGPSILRIQQVVRGDSAAYFCASSPGIAGDTEAFFGQGTRLTVV.

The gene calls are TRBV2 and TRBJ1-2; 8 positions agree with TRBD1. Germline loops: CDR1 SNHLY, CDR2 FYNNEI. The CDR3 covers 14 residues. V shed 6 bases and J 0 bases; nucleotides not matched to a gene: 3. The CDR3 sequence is CASREDRANYGYTF. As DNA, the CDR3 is TGTGCCAGCAGAGAGGACAGGGCTAACTATGGCTACACCTTC.

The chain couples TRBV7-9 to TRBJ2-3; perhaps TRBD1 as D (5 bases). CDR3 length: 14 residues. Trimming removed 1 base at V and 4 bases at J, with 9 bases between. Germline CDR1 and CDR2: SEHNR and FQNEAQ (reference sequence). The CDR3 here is CASSLGPTADTQYF. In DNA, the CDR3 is TGTGCCAGCAGCTTAGGTCCGACAGCAGATACGCAGTATTTT.